This is a list of T cell receptor beta chains from one sample in a study of blood T cell repertoires in COVID-19. Sequencing used immunoSEQ multiplex PCR; TCRdb keeps in-frame clones, though not all of them. The profile covers some 86,000 clones, with approximately 81% appearing a single time and more than 14% taken by the ten largest. The sequencing sample was made of peripheral blood. These receptors came from a woman in her sixties or seventies with acute or convalescent COVID-19. The CDR3 runs from the conserved cysteine through the conserved F or W. A D gene is named only where the DNA matches it firmly. Rows may omit the clone size; those that give it use once, few, many or a size class.

v_gene	d_gene	abundance	j_gene	CDR3aa	CDR3nt
TRBV29-1	.	.	TRBJ2-1	CSVSVNNEQFF	TGCAGCGTTTCTGTAAACAATGAGCAGTTCTTC
TRBV2	.	.	TRBJ1-2	CASSEMLLTMGYTF	TGTGCCAGCAGTGAAATGCTTCTAACTATGGGCTACACCTTC
TRBV2	.	.	TRBJ2-3	CASSEIQGIDTQYF	TGTGCCAGCAGTGAAATCCAGGGGATAGATACGCAGTATTTT
TRBV19	.	few	TRBJ1-1	CASSIAPYGGYAEAFF	TGTGCCAGTAGTATAGCCCCCTATGGGGGCTACGCTGAAGCTTTCTTT
TRBV6-5	.	.	TRBJ1-2	CASSLQGGDGYTF	TGTGCCAGCAGCCTACAGGGTGGCGATGGCTACACCTTC
TRBV4-1	TRBD1	.	TRBJ2-5	CASSQGDRGETQYF	TGCGCCAGCAGCCAAGGGGACAGGGGAGAGACCCAGTACTTC
TRBV11-2	.	.	TRBJ2-6	CASSRNGGPGANVLTF	TGTGCCAGCAGCCGAAACGGGGGGCCTGGGGCCAACGTCCTGACTTTC
TRBV5-4	TRBD2	.	TRBJ2-4	CASSLAGAAKNIQYF	TGTGCCAGCAGCTTAGCGGGGGCCGCCAAAAACATTCAGTACTTC
TRBV2	.	.	TRBJ1-3	CASSIQVAGNTIYF	TGTGCCAGCAGTATTCAGGTGGCTGGAAACACCATATATTTT
TRBV18	TRBD1	few	TRBJ1-5	CASSQGQSDQPQHF	TGTGCCAGCTCACAGGGACAGAGTGATCAGCCCCAGCATTTT
TRBV11-2	TRBD1	.	TRBJ1-2	CASSFDRVGYGYTF	TGTGCCAGCAGCTTCGACAGGGTAGGCTATGGCTACACCTTC
TRBV15	TRBD1	.	TRBJ1-1	CATSRGFATGKNTEAFF	TGTGCCACCAGCAGAGGTTTCGCGACAGGGAAGAACACTGAAGCTTTCTTT
TRBV7-6	TRBD2	once	TRBJ2-2	CASSLVVAGSPPGELFF	TGTGCCAGCAGCTTAGTCGTAGCGGGAAGTCCCCCCGGGGAGCTGTTTTTT
TRBV4-1	TRBD1	.	TRBJ1-1	CASSQEHNRGGAEAFF	TGCGCCAGCAGCCAGGAGCATAACAGGGGGGGGGCTGAAGCTTTCTTT
TRBV4-3	.	.	TRBJ1-4	CASSQGDWGANEKLFF	TGCGCCAGCAGCCAAGGGGACTGGGGGGCTAATGAAAAACTGTTTTTT
TRBV5-1	TRBD2	.	TRBJ2-2	CASSLSLGGGHTGELFF	TGCGCCAGCAGCTTGAGTTTGGGCGGGGGACACACCGGGGAGCTGTTTTTT
TRBV24-1	TRBD1	.	TRBJ2-2	CATSDSRDRVYTGELFF	TGTGCCACCAGTGATTCCCGGGACAGGGTATACACCGGGGAGCTGTTTTTT
TRBV3-1/TRBV3-2	.	.	TRBJ1-3	CASSQDPQGSNTIYF	TGTGCCAGCAGCCAAGATCCCCAGGGAAGCAACACCATATATTTT
TRBV7-9	.	.	TRBJ1-1	CASSLDWPGVGNTEAFF	TGTGCCAGCAGCTTAGATTGGCCAGGGGTGGGTAACACTGAAGCTTTCTTT
TRBV2	.	.	TRBJ1-4	CASSAQGLGEKLFF	TGTGCCAGCAGTGCCCAGGGTTTGGGAGAAAAACTGTTTTTT
TRBV5-5	.	.	TRBJ2-5	CASSFQGPETQYF	TGTGCCAGCAGCTTCCAGGGGCCGGAGACCCAGTACTTC
TRBV27	.	.	TRBJ1-6	CASMGWGRGTNSPLHF	TGTGCCAGCATGGGTTGGGGGAGGGGAACTAATTCACCCCTCCACTTT
TRBV6-2/TRBV6-3	.	.	TRBJ1-4	CASSPGGGREKLFF	TGTGCCAGCAGTCCAGGCGGGGGAAGAGAAAAACTGTTTTTT
TRBV7-2	TRBD1	.	TRBJ2-1	CASSRRDRGYNEQFF	TGTGCCAGCAGCCGCCGGGACAGGGGCTACAATGAGCAGTTCTTC
TRBV29-1	TRBD1	.	TRBJ1-2	CSVDPGQIYGYTF	TGCAGCGTTGATCCGGGACAGATCTATGGCTACACCTTC
TRBV3-1/TRBV3-2	.	.	TRBJ1-1	CASSLSSNTEAFF	TGTGCCAGCAGCCTATCTTCGAACACTGAAGCTTTCTTT
TRBV28	.	.	TRBJ2-5	CASSLGGGARETQYF	TGTGCCAGCAGTTTAGGAGGGGGCGCCAGGGAGACCCAGTACTTC
TRBV19	.	.	TRBJ1-5	CASTPDSYSNQPQHF	TGTGCCAGTACCCCGGACAGCTATAGCAATCAGCCCCAGCATTTT
TRBV7-2	.	.	TRBJ1-6	CASSGQPGNSPLHF	TGTGCCAGCAGTGGACAGCCGGGCAATTCACCCCTCCACTTT
TRBV19	TRBD2	.	TRBJ2-2	CASSKLAGIGTGELFF	TGTGCCAGTAGTAAACTAGCGGGTATAGGCACCGGGGAGCTGTTTTTT
TRBV5-1	.	once	TRBJ1-4	CASSLVGGQRNEKLFF	TGCGCCAGCAGCTTGGTCGGAGGACAGAGAAATGAAAAACTGTTTTTT
TRBV3-1/TRBV3-2	.	.	TRBJ2-2	CASSLITGELFF	TGTGCCAGCAGCCTCATCACCGGGGAGCTGTTTTTT
TRBV6-5	.	once	TRBJ2-2	CASSYEGPNTGELFF	TGTGCCAGCAGTTACGAGGGTCCGAACACCGGGGAGCTGTTTTTT
TRBV6-5	.	.	TRBJ2-2	CASSYSPAGNTGELFF	TGTGCCAGCAGTTACTCTCCGGCAGGGAACACCGGGGAGCTGTTTTTT
TRBV4-3	TRBD2	.	TRBJ2-1	CASSPASGRTNEQFF	TGCGCCAGCAGCCCCGCTAGCGGGAGGACGAATGAGCAGTTCTTC
TRBV6-2/TRBV6-3	TRBD1	once	TRBJ1-1	CASSYAKGQGNTEAFF	TGTGCCAGCAGTTACGCAAAGGGACAGGGGAACACTGAAGCTTTCTTT
TRBV5-1	.	.	TRBJ2-2	CASNVGGSTGELFF	TGCGCCAGCAACGTAGGAGGTTCGACCGGGGAGCTGTTTTTT
TRBV6-5	.	.	TRBJ1-2	CASRADGEGGYTF	TGTGCCAGCCGAGCGGATGGTGAGGGTGGCTACACCTTC
TRBV24-1	.	.	TRBJ2-2	CATSTGSHTGELFF	TGTGCCACCAGTACCGGGAGTCACACCGGGGAGCTGTTTTTT
TRBV3-1/TRBV3-2	.	.	TRBJ1-1	CASSQDSFTEAFF	TGTGCCAGCAGCCAGGACAGCTTCACTGAAGCTTTCTTT
TRBV27	.	.	TRBJ1-1	CASSLSAGWVNTEAFF	TGTGCCAGCAGTTTATCGGCAGGGTGGGTGAACACTGAAGCTTTCTTT